This T cell receptor (beta chain) stems from a study of cytomegalovirus exposure and HLA in healthy donors. Study information: An earlier analysis identified 95 million to 120 million unique TCR beta sequences in some 170 million T cells.

Study-wide results and limits: Productive rates of about 90% or about 30% were seen for most TCR beta V segments in an earlier analysis. Later analysis reportedly placed an Asian-associated ancestry cluster below the approximately 650-donor mean in N-insertions.

This clone showed up just once. Its antigen is as yet unknown. In the PCR, 60 Vbeta and 13 Jbeta primers were used. The data were produced by immunoSEQ multiplex PCR, yet TCRdb's version contains in-frame clones alone and is incomplete. The sample has around 150,000 clones, 75% to 85% seen once. This CDR3 contains 18 residues. Trimming cost V 0 bases and J 2 bases; bases outside gene matches: 7. The germline V gene encodes CDR1 SGDLS and CDR2 YYNGEE. This chain joins TRBV9 and TRBJ2-1, with 11 bases matching TRBD2. Sequencing input: PBMCs. This clonotype was obtained from a young woman in good health and CMV-seronegative. The CDR3 here is CASSVGASGRSTYNEQFF. In DNA, the CDR3 is TGTGCCAGCAGCGTAGGCGCTAGCGGGAGGTCGACCTACAATGAGCAGTTCTTC.